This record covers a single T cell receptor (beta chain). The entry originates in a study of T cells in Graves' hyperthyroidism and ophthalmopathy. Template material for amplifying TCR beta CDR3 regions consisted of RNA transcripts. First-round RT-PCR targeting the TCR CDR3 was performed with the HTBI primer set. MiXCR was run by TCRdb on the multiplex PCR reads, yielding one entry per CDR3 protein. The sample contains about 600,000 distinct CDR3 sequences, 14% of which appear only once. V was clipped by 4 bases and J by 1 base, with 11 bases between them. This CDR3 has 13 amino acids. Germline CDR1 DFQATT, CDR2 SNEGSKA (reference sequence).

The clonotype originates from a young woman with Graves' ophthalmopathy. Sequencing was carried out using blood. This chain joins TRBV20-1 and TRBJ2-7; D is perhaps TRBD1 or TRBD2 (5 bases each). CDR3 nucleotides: TGCAGTGCTAACCGGGACGGATCCTACGAGCAGTACTTC. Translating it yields CSANRDGSYEQYF.